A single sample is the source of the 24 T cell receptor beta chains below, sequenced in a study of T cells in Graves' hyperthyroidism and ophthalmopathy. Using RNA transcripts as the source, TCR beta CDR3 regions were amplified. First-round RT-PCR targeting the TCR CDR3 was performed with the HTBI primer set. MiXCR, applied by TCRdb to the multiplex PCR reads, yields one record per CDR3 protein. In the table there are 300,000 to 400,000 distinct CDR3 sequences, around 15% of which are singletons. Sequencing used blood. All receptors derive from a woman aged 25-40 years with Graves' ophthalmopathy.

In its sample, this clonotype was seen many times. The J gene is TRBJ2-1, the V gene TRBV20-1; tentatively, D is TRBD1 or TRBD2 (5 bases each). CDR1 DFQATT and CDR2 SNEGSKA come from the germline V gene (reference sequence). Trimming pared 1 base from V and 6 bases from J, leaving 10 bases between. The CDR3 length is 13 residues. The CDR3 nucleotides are TGCAGTGCTAGAGGGCCGGGGCTCAATGAGCAGTTCTTC. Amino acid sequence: CSARGPGLNEQFF.

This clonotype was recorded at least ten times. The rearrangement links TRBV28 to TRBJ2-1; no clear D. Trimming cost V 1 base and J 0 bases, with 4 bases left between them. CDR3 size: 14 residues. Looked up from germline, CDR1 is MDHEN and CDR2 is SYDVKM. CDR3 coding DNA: TGTGCCAGCAGTTTATCGCCCTCCTACAATGAGCAGTTCTTC. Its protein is CASSLSPSYNEQFF.

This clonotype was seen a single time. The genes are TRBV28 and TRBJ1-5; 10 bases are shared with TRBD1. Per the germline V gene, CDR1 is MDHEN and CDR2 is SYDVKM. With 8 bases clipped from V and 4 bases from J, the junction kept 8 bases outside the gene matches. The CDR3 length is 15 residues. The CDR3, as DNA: TGTGCCAGCTATCTGGGGACAGGGGATAATCAGCCCCAGCATTTT. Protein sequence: CASYLGTGDNQPQHF.

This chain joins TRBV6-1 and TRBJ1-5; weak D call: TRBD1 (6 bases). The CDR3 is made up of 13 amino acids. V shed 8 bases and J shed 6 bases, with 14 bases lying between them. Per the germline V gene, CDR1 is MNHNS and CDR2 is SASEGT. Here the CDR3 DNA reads TGTGCCAGCTACCCGGGGGCAAGTCAGCCCCAGCATTTT. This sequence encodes CASYPGASQPQHF.

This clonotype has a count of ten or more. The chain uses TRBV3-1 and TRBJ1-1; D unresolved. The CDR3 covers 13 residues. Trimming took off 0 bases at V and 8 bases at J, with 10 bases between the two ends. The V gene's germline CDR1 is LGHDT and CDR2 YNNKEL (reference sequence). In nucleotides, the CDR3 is TGTGCCAGCAGCCAAGATCTCAGGTCGGAAGCTTTCTTT. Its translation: CASSQDLRSEAFF.

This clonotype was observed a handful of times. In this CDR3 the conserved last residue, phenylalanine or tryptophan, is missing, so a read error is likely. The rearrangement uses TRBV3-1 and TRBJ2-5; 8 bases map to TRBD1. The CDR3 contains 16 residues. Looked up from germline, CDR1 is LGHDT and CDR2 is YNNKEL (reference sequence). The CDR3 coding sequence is TGCGCCAGCAGCCAAGAGGCTCAGGGGGCGCGAGAGACCCAGTACCTC. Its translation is CASSQEAQGARETQYL.

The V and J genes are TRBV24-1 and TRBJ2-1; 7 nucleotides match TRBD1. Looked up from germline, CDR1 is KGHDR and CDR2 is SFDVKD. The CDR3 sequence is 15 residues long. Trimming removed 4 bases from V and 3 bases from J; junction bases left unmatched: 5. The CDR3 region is CATSDNRDSYNEQFF. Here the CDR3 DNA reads TGTGCCACCAGTGACAACCGGGACAGCTACAATGAGCAGTTCTTC.

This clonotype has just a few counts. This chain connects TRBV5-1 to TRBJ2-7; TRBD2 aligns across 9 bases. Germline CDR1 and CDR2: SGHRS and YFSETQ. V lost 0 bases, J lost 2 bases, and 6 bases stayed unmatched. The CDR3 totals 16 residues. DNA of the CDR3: TGCGCCAGCAGCTTGGTGGGCGCTAGCGGGGCCTACGAGCAGTACTTC. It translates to CASSLVGASGAYEQYF.

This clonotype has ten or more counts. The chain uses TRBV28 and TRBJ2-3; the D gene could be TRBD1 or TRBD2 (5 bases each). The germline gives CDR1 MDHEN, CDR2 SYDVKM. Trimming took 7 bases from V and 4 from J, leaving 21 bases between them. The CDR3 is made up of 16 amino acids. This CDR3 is CASTIYGVGDSDTQYF. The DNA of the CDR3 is TGTGCCAGCACTATTTATGGGGTGGGGGATTCAGATACGCAGTATTTT. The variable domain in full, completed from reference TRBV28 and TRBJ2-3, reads DVKVTQSSRYLVKRTGEKVFLECVQDMDHENMFWYRQDPGLGLRLIYFSYDVKMKEKGDIPEGYSVSREKKERFSLILESASTNQTSMYLCASTIYGVGDSDTQYFGPGTRLTVL.

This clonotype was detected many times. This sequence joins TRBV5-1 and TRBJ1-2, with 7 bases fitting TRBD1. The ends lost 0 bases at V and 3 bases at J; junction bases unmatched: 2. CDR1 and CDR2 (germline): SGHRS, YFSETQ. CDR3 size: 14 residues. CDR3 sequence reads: CASSLDGTDYGYTF. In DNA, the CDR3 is TGCGCCAGCAGCTTGGACGGGACAGACTATGGCTACACCTTC.

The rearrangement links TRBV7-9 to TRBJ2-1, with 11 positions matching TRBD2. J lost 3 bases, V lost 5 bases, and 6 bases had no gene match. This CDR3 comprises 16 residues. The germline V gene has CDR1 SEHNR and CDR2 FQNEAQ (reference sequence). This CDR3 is CASSPPGLADYNEQFF. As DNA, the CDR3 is TGTGCCAGCAGCCCTCCGGGACTAGCGGACTACAATGAGCAGTTCTTC.

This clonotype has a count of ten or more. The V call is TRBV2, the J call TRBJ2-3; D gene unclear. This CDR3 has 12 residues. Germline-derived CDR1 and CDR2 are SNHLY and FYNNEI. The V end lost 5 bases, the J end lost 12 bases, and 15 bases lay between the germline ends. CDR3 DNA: TGTGCCAGCAGTCGCACACTCCAGAGCCAGTATTTT. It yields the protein CASSRTLQSQYF.

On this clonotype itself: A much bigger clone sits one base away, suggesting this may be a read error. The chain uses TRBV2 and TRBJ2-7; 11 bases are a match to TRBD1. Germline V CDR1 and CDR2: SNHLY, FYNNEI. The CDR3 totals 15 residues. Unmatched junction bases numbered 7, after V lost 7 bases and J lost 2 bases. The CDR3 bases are TGTGCCAGCAATATACCGGGACAGGGGGCCTACGAGCAGTACTTC. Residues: CASNIPGQGAYEQYF.

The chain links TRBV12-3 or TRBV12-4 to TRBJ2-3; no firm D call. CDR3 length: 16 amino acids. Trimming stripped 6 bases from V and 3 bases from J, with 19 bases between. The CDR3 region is CASSPKKPRATDTQYF. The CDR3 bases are TGTGCCAGCAGCCCTAAGAAGCCTCGGGCAACAGATACGCAGTATTTT.

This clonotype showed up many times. The chain's CDR3 is CASTKSRGSGDTEAFF. CDR3 nucleotides: TGTGCCAGCACTAAGTCGCGGGGCTCGGGGGACACTGAAGCTTTCTTT. The genes are TRBV12-3 or TRBV12-4 and TRBJ1-1; D is possibly TRBD1 (5 bases). The CDR3 contains 16 residues. The V end lost 7 bases, the J end lost 3 bases, and 21 bases lay between the germline ends.

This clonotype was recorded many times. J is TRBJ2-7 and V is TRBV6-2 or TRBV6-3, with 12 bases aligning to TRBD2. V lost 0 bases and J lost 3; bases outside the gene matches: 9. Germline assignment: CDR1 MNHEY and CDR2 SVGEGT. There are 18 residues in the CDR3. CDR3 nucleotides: TGTGCCAGCAGTTACTCCCCTACTAGCGGGGGGCCTCTCTACGAGCAGTACTTC. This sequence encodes CASSYSPTSGGPLYEQYF.

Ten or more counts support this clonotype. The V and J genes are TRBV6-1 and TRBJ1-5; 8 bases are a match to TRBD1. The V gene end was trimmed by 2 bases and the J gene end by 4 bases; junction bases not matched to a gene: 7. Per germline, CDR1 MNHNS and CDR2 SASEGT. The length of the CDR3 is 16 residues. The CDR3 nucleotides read TGTGCCAGCAGTGAATTACTGGGACAGGTGAATCAGCCCCAGCATTTT. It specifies CASSELLGQVNQPQHF.

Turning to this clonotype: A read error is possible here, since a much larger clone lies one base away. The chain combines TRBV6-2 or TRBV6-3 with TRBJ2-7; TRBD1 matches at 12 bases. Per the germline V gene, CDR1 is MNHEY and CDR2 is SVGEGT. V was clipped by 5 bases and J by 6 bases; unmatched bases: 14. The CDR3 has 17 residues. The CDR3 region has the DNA TGTGCCAGCAGTAGGTCCGGGACAGGGGGCCTTCGGAGCGAGCAGTACTTC. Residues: CASSRSGTGGLRSEQYF.

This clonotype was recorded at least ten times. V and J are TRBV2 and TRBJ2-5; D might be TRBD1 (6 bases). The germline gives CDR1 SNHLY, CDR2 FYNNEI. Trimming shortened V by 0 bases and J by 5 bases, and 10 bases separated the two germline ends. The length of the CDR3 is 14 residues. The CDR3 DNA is TGTGCCAGCAGTGAAGCGCGGCAGGGGGAGACCCAGTACTTC. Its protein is CASSEARQGETQYF.

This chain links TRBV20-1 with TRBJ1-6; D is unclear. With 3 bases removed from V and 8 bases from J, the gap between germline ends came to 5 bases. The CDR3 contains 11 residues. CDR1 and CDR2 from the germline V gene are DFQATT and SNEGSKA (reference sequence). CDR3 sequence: CSARFHSPLHF. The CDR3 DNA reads TGCAGTGCTAGGTTCCATTCACCCCTCCACTTT.

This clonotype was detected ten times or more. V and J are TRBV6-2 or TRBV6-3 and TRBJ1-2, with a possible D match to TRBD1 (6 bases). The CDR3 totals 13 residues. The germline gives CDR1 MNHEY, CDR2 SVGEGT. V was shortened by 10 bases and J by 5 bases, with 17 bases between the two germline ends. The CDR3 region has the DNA TGTGCCACCCACGAGGGGGGACGGTATGGCTACACCTTC. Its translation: CATHEGGRYGYTF.

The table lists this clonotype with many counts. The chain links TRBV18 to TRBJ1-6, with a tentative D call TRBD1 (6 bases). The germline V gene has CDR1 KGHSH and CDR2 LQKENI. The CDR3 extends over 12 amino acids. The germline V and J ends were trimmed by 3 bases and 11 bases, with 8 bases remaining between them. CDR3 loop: CASSPGGTPLHF. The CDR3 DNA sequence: TGTGCCAGCTCACCCGGGGGCACACCCCTCCACTTT.

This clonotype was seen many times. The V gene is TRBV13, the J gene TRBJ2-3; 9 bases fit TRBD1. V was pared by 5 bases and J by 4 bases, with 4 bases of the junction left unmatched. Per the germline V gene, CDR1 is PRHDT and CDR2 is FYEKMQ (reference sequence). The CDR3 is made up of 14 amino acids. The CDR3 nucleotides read TGTGCCAGCAGCCCGGACAGGGGCGCAGATACGCAGTATTTT. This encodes CASSPDRGADTQYF.

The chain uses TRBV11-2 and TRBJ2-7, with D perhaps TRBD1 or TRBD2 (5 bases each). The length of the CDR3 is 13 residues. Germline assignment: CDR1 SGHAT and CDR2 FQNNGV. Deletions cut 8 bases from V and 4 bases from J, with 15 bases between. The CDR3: CASVPRDGYEQYF. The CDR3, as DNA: TGTGCCAGCGTACCCCGGGACGGTTACGAGCAGTACTTC.